A selection of T cell receptor beta chains follows, all from one sample in a study of blood T cells in healthy people across ages. One entry per CDR3 protein results from TCRdb running MiXCR on the 5' RACE reads. The sample records 1.5 million to 2 million distinct CDR3 sequences, less than 50% being singletons. Sequenced material: blood. These TCRs come from a woman aged 40 to 50 in good health. Each CDR3 is given with its conserved first and last residue. A D gene is named only where the DNA matches it firmly. Some rows have no size entry. The others give once, few or many, or a class for an expanded clone.

TRBJ1-2	TRBV20-1	TRBD1	NA	TGCAGTGCTCCCCCCGGTCACAGGGGTTATGGCTACACCTTC	CSAPPGHRGYGYTF
TRBJ2-7	TRBV29-1	NA	once	TGCAGCGTTGAAGCAGCTGGGCTAGCGAGGGGGGACAATGAGCAGTACTTC	CSVEAAGLARGDNEQYF
TRBJ1-2	TRBV28	NA	NA	TGTGCCAGCAGTTCACCATCCGAAGTCAATGGCTACACCTTC	CASSSPSEVNGYTF
TRBJ2-3	TRBV6-4	TRBD2	NA	TGTGCCAGCAGTGCGACTAGCGGGGGTACGCAGTATTTT	CASSATSGGTQYF
TRBJ2-7	TRBV12-3/TRBV12-4	NA	NA	TGTGCCAGCAGTTTTGCGGGGTTCGACTACGAGCAGTACTTC	CASSFAGFDYEQYF
TRBJ2-1	TRBV12-3/TRBV12-4	TRBD2	once	TGTGCCAGCAGCCGGACTAGCGGGGGGATTACCGTCTACAATGAGCAGTTCTTC	CASSRTSGGITVYNEQFF
TRBJ2-3	TRBV15	TRBD1	NA	TGTGCCACCAGTAGGAAAGACAGGGCTAACACAGATACGCAGTATTTT	CATSRKDRANTDTQYF
TRBJ2-4	TRBV27	TRBD2	NA	TGTGCCACCGAACCGGGGGGGATTTTTGAAAACATTCAGTACTTC	CATEPGGIFENIQYF
TRBJ1-6	TRBV18	NA	few	TGTGCCAGCTCACCAGCAGGGAGAAATTCACCCCTCCACTTT	CASSPAGRNSPLHF
TRBJ2-3	TRBV28	NA	NA	TGTGCCAGCAGTCCTCACGGGGCCAATCTTGGAGATACGCAGTATTTT	CASSPHGANLGDTQYF
TRBJ2-7	TRBV11-2	NA	NA	TGTGCCAGCAGCTTTCCACAGGGTGGTCACGAGCAGTACTTC	CASSFPQGGHEQYF
TRBJ1-2	TRBV24-1	TRBD1	NA	TGTGCCACCAGTGTAAGGGACAGGGGTCTTAAGGAGGATGGCTACACCTTC	CATSVRDRGLKEDGYTF
TRBJ2-5	TRBV18	NA	NA	TGTGCCAGCTCACCCCTACGGTGGACAGATAGACAAGAGACCCAGTACTTC	CASSPLRWTDRQETQYF
TRBJ2-7	TRBV12-3/TRBV12-4	NA	few	TGTGCCAGCAGTTACCGCGGGACACCGGGGCGCGAGCAGTACTTC	CASSYRGTPGREQYF
TRBJ2-1	TRBV2	NA	NA	TGCGCCAGCAAGTGGCACAGCTCCTACAATGAGCAGTTCTTC	CASKWHSSYNEQFF
TRBJ2-1	TRBV6-2/TRBV6-3	TRBD2	few	TGTGCCAGCGGGGGGGTCTGGAATGAGCAGTTCTTC	CASGGVWNEQFF
TRBJ2-5	TRBV29-1	TRBD1	NA	TGCAGCGTCTCGGGACAGGGTTTCGAGACCCAGTACTTC	CSVSGQGFETQYF
TRBJ2-1	TRBV4-2	TRBD2	NA	TGTGCCAGCAGCCAAGCCCCGGGACTAGGGCAGTTCTTC	CASSQAPGLGQFF
TRBJ1-2	TRBV11-2	NA	few	TGTGCCAGCAGTACGGGAGGAGTCCCTAACTATGGCTACACCTTC	CASSTGGVPNYGYTF
TRBJ1-2	TRBV28	TRBD1	NA	TGTGCCACCTCCAGGGGGGGTGATAACTATGGCTACACCTTC	CATSRGGDNYGYTF
TRBJ2-1	TRBV4-3	TRBD2	many	TGCGCCAGCAGCCCCGGGGGGAGCTCCTACAATGAGCAGTTCTTC	CASSPGGSSYNEQFF
TRBJ1-2	TRBV29-1	NA	NA	TGCAGCGTCAGGGAACCGGCTAGCTATGGCTACACCTTC	CSVREPASYGYTF
TRBJ1-4	TRBV3-1	NA	once	TGTGCCAGCAGCCAAGACCTCCCGAGACGGGGGAAAAATGAAAAACTGTTTTTT	CASSQDLPRRGKNEKLFF
TRBJ1-1	TRBV5-1	NA	few	TGTGCCAGCAGCTTAGAGGGAGGTCGCACTGAAGCTTTCTTT	CASSLEGGRTEAFF
TRBJ2-1	TRBV6-2/TRBV6-3	NA	few	TGTGCCAGCAGTTACACCGCGGGGACTGGGTCCTACAATGAGCAGTTCTTC	CASSYTAGTGSYNEQFF
TRBJ2-7	TRBV6-1	TRBD1	NA	TGTGCCAGCAGTGAACTTCCGGGACAGGGGACCTACGAGCAGTACTTC	CASSELPGQGTYEQYF
TRBJ1-1	TRBV28	TRBD1	NA	TGTGCCAGCAGTTCCCCGACAGGGAGGGCCACTGAAGCTTTCTTT	CASSSPTGRATEAFF
TRBJ1-2	TRBV25-1	NA	NA	TGTGCCAGCAGCGACAACTCCTGGGGCTACACCTTC	CASSDNSWGYTF
TRBJ2-7	TRBV29-1	NA	few	TGCAGCGTTGAACGGGGGGCAGGGCGCGAGCAGTACTTC	CSVERGAGREQYF
TRBJ1-4	TRBV20-1	NA	NA	TGCAGTGCTAGGCGGGGGCCAACTAATGAAAAACTGTTTTTT	CSARRGPTNEKLFF
TRBJ2-1	TRBV4-3	TRBD2	few	TGCGCCAGCAGCCAAGATCTTGCGCCCGGACTAGCGGGGGGGAACAATGAGCAGTTCTTC	CASSQDLAPGLAGGNNEQFF
TRBJ2-6	TRBV20-1	NA	NA	TGCAGTGCCCAGCCAGGATTTTCTGGGGCCAACGTCCTGACTTTC	CSAQPGFSGANVLTF
TRBJ1-5	TRBV12-3/TRBV12-4	TRBD1	NA	TGTGCCAGCAGTTCCTCGACAGGGGGCTTCAATCAGCCCCAGCATTTT	CASSSSTGGFNQPQHF
TRBJ1-2	TRBV6-6	NA	once	TGTGCCAGCAGCCATACAGGTTCAGCTAACTATGGCTACACCTTC	CASSHTGSANYGYTF
TRBJ2-4	TRBV2	TRBD1	NA	TGTGCCAGCAGTGAAGCCTGGGACAGGGGGACACCCAAAAACATTCAGTACTTC	CASSEAWDRGTPKNIQYF
TRBJ2-7	TRBV25-1	TRBD1	few	TGTGCCAGCAGTGAGACAGGGGAGTACTCCTACGAGCAGTACTTC	CASSETGEYSYEQYF
TRBJ2-5	TRBV7-3	NA	NA	TGTGCCAGCAGCCGAGTGGAAGAAGAGACCCAGTACTTC	CASSRVEEETQYF
TRBJ2-7	TRBV24-1	TRBD1	NA	TGTGCCACCAGTGATGCCGGGACAGGGAATTCCTACGAGCAGTACTTC	CATSDAGTGNSYEQYF
TRBJ2-3	TRBV6-2/TRBV6-3	NA	NA	TGTGCCAGCAGTTACTCTATGGCCCCCGCTAGCACAGATACGCAGTATTTT	CASSYSMAPASTDTQYF
TRBJ2-7	TRBV7-2	NA	NA	TGTGCCAGCAGCTTACAGGGATCGTTCGAGCAGTACTTC	CASSLQGSFEQYF
TRBJ2-3	TRBV21-1	NA	NA	TGTGCCAGCAGCGCCCCTCTTAGCGTGGCAGATACGCAGTATTTT	CASSAPLSVADTQYF
TRBJ2-7	TRBV11-2	NA	once	TGTGCCAGCAGATTATCAGGGGGGTTAAACTACGAGCAGTACTTC	CASRLSGGLNYEQYF
TRBJ2-1	TRBV20-1	TRBD2	few	TGCAGTGCTAGGGGGCCGGGGGGGCTTATCAATGAGCAGTTCTTC	CSARGPGGLINEQFF
TRBJ1-2	TRBV9	NA	few	TGTGCCAGCAGCCGCGTACGGAACTATGGCTACACCTTC	CASSRVRNYGYTF
TRBJ2-6	TRBV12-3/TRBV12-4	NA	NA	TGTGCCAGCATCCATCGAACGGTCTCTGGGGCCAACGTCCTGACTTTC	CASIHRTVSGANVLTF
TRBJ2-5	TRBV7-2	TRBD1	few	TGTGCCAACACCGGCCGGGACAGGGTGGGAGAGACCCAGTACTTC	CANTGRDRVGETQYF
TRBJ1-2	TRBV28	NA	few	TGTGCCAGCAGTTTATGGCGGCAGGGTGATGGCTACACCTTC	CASSLWRQGDGYTF
TRBJ2-3	TRBV7-9	NA	once	TGTGCCAGCAGCTTAGATGGCAGGGTGGTAACAGATACGCAGTATTTT	CASSLDGRVVTDTQYF
TRBJ2-7	TRBV20-1	NA	NA	TGCAGTGCTTGGGACTACGAGCAGTACTTC	CSAWDYEQYF
TRBJ2-3	TRBV12-3/TRBV12-4	NA	NA	TGTGCCAGCAGCAGGACGGAAATTTACACAGATACGCAGTATTTT	CASSRTEIYTDTQYF
TRBJ2-3	TRBV4-2	TRBD1	few	TGTGCCAGCAGTCAAACCGGACAGGGGGGCACAGATACGCAGTATTTT	CASSQTGQGGTDTQYF
TRBJ2-1	TRBV5-6	TRBD2	NA	TGTGCCAGCAGCTCAGCGGGGGGGCATTGGGATGAGCAGTTCTTC	CASSSAGGHWDEQFF
TRBJ2-3	TRBV6-2/TRBV6-3	TRBD2	once	TGTGCCAGCAGTTGGGGACTAATCACAGATACGCAGTATTTT	CASSWGLITDTQYF
TRBJ2-7	TRBV7-2	NA	NA	TGTGCCAGCAGCTTAGGGGGACCTCTCTACAAGCAGTACTTC	CASSLGGPLYKQYF
TRBJ2-5	TRBV9	NA	once	TGTGCCAGCAGCGGGGGGCTCGCTCGCCAAGAGACCCAGTACTTC	CASSGGLARQETQYF
TRBJ1-6	TRBV10-3	NA	NA	TGTGCCATCAGTGAGGAAGGTGCCGGAGACTCACCCCTCCACTTT	CAISEEGAGDSPLHF
TRBJ1-5	TRBV7-2	NA	NA	TGTGCCAGCAGCCAAACTCCGGGACGCCAGCAGCCCCAGCATTTT	CASSQTPGRQQPQHF